This record looks at one T cell receptor (beta chain) sequence and its context. This clone's antigen is unknown. Base qualities are not at hand, and no much larger clone is one base apart. From cysteine to phenylalanine, the CDR3 is 13 amino acids long. CDR3 DNA only is kept here, 39 bases in frame from base 1. V gives up 2 bases and J gives up 7 bases, and the segment between their germline ends measures 12 bases. Via the germline V gene (reference sequence), CDR1 is SGHKS and CDR2 YYEKEE. This entry comes from a study of T cell responses to AZD1222 COVID-19 vaccine (dated by TCRdb to about 2021). For the study in its entirety: TCR sequencing covered 230 or so trial participants: some 210 given two doses of AZD1222 and 26 given two doses of MenACWY control vaccine. Enrollment into the trials was organized by age into subgroups of 18-55, 56-69 and 70-plus years, and those subgroups contained about 160, 30 and 59 TCR-sequenced participants, respectively. Paper-wide results and their limitations: Participants were mostly white British, with more females than males. The authors suggested clonal diversity may have been underestimated. A significant rise in spike-specific TCR breadth and depth was observed after two AZD1222 doses relative to day 0 and relative to MenACWY recipients. Epitopes outside the regions mutated in the B.1.351 and B.1.1.7 variants were reportedly recognized by nearly half of the unique spike-specific TCRs. Only a handful of AZD1222 recipients were SARS-CoV-2 seropositive at baseline, limiting conclusions about previously exposed vaccinees. Because no day 14 peak-response samples were available, repertoires were characterized only after the peak T cell response. In the small 56-69-year group, the increase in depth fell short of significance, most likely because of low power. The whole spike protein was spanned by vaccine-associated CD4 TCRs, and dominant responses were seen in regions 160-218 and 743-854.

Interpreted using the paper, the time point label stands for: about 28 days (+/-7) after the second vaccine dose. AZD1222 recipients given second doses at about 4 weeks or at about 12 weeks were pooled, since spike-specific TCR depth and breadth were not found to differ between the two schedules. Samples from vaccinated people were obtained from the UK trials COV001 and COV002, which included a single-blind randomized controlled phase 2/3 trial of AZD1222 (ChAdOx1 nCoV-19) in healthy adults. For TCRbeta chain sequencing, PBMC samples were collected from trial participants at day 0 and at day 28 after the second dose. The CDR3 regions of human TCRbeta chains were subjected to immunosequencing. As for the original processing: Repertoire TCRs were checked for matches against a reference library of SARS-CoV-2-specific TCRs that had been generated using the MIRA antigen-specificity platform. Breadth was defined as the fraction of unique TCRs that were SARS-CoV-2-associated, and depth was defined as the fraction of total T cells that were SARS-CoV-2-associated. Using the MIRA data, each spike-specific TCR was mapped to the spike region that the TCR reacts to and placed in a CD4 or CD8 class. Log10-transformed breadth and depth values were compared by one-way ANOVA with Sidak's multiple comparisons tests. This immuneACCESS table, as held by TCRdb, lists in-frame sequences with V and J called but not all clones. Of the missing ones, under half trace to an unresolved V gene in checked studies; the others have no known cause. The DNA gave D and trimming, while V, J and clone size come from that table. In this sample the table shows under 200,000 clones, about 90% of which occur a single time. The ten largest clones take up 1% to 1.5% of the sample.

The rearrangement joined TRBV5-5 to TRBJ2-5; a weak D assignment points to TRBD2 (6 bases agree). The source material was peripheral blood, sampled 28 days after the second AZD1222 dose. The sequence came from an adult who received the AZD1222 COVID-19 vaccine. The bases read TGTGCCAGCAGCTTCGGGACTGTCGGGACCCAGTACTTC. This gives the protein CASSFGTVGTQYF.